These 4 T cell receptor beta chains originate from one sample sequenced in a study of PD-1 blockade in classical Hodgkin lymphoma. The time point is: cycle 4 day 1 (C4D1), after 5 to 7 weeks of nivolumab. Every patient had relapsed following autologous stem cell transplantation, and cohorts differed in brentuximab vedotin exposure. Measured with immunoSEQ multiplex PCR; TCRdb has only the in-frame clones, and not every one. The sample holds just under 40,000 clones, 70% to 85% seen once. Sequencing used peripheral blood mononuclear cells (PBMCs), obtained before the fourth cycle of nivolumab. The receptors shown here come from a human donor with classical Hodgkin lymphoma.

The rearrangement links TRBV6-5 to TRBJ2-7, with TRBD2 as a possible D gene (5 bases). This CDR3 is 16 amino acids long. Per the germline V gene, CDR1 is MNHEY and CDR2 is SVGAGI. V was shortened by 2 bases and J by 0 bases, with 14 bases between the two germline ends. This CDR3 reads CASSYEGVHHSYEQYF. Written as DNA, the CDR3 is TGTGCCAGCAGTTACGAGGGCGTGCACCACTCCTACGAGCAGTACTTC.

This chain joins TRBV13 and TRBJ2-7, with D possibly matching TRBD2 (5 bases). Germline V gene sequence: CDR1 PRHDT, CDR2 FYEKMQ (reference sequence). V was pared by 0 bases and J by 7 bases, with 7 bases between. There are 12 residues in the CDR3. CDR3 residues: CASSLGGEEQYF. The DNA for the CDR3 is TGTGCCAGCAGCTTAGGGGGAGAAGAGCAGTACTTC.

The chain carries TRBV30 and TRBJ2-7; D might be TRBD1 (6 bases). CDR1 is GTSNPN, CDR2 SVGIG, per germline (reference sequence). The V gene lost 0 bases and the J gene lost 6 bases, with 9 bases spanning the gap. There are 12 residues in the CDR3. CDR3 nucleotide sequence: TGTGCCTGGAGTGTTCAGGGGAGCGAGCAGTACTTC. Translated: CAWSVQGSEQYF. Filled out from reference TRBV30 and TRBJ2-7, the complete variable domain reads SQTIHQWPATLVQPVGSPLSLECTVEGTSNPNLYWYRQAAGRGLQLLFYSVGIGQISSEVPQNLSASRPQDRQFILSSKKLLLSDSGFYLCAWSVQGSEQYFGPGTRLTVT.

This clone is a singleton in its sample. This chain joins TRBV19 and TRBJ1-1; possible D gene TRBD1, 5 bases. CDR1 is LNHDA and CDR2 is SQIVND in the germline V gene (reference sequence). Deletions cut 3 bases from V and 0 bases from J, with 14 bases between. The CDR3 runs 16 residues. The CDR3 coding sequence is TGTGCCAGTAGTATTTTCCTTCTAGGGGTGAACACTGAAGCTTTCTTT. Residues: CASSIFLLGVNTEAFF.